Listed below are T cell receptor beta chains from one sample, sequenced in a study of blood T cell repertoires in COVID-19. Clones were sequenced by immunoSEQ multiplex PCR, and TCRdb holds only the in-frame ones, with some missing. Of fewer than 300,000 clones in the sample, 85% were seen once. Sequenced: PBMCs or T cells enriched from blood (not recorded which). These receptors all come from a woman between 45 and 60 years old who had recovered from COVID-19. Each CDR3 is given with its conserved first and last residue. The D gene is left open where the match is weak. For some rows the clone size is stated as once, few or many, or as a class when expanded; others skip it.

cdr3_aa cdr3_nt j_call d_call v_call clone_size
CASSHITGIYEQYF TGTGCCAGCAGCCATATCACAGGGATCTACGAGCAGTACTTC TRBJ2-7 . TRBV3-1/TRBV3-2 .
CASSSQQGETQYF TGTGCCAGCAGCTCGCAACAGGGAGAGACCCAGTACTTC TRBJ2-5 . TRBV7-7 .
CASSINSYGYTF TGTGCCAGCAGCATTAACTCCTATGGCTACACCTTC TRBJ1-2 . TRBV5-4 .
CASSQRDRDEQYF TGCGCCAGCAGCCAAAGGGACAGGGACGAGCAGTACTTC TRBJ2-7 TRBD1 TRBV5-1 .
CASSLSGGGTAQHF TGTGCCAGCAGTTTATCAGGGGGCGGAACGGCCCAGCATTTT TRBJ1-5 TRBD1 TRBV27 .
CASSSGGYNEQFF TGTGCCAGCAGTAGCGGGGGGTACAATGAGCAGTTCTTC TRBJ2-1 TRBD2 TRBV27 few
CASSGSGTYEQYF TGTGCCAGTAGTGGAAGCGGTACCTACGAGCAGTACTTC TRBJ2-7 . TRBV19 .
CSGIARGATDTQYF TGCAGCGGAATAGCCAGGGGGGCAACAGATACGCAGTATTTT TRBJ2-3 . TRBV29-1 .
CASRDRRTNEKLFF TGTGCCAGCAGGGACAGGAGAACTAATGAAAAACTGTTTTTT TRBJ1-4 TRBD1 TRBV2 .
CASSEIPDGYTF TGTGCCAGCAGTGAAATCCCGGATGGCTACACCTTC TRBJ1-2 . TRBV6-1 .
CASSPKRGTAGTEAFF TGTGCCAGCTCACCGAAACGCGGGACAGCTGGCACTGAAGCTTTCTTT TRBJ1-1 TRBD1 TRBV18 .
CASSQTGNQPQHF TGTGCCAGCAGCCAGACAGGAAATCAGCCCCAGCATTTT TRBJ1-5 . TRBV27 .
CASKGGQVHEQYF TGTGCCAGCAAGGGAGGACAGGTCCACGAGCAGTACTTC TRBJ2-7 . TRBV25-1 .
CATSRRGNTEAFF TGTGCCACCAGCAGGCGCGGTAACACTGAAGCTTTCTTT TRBJ1-1 . TRBV15 .
CASPPGGRAIEGQYF TGTGCCAGCCCCCCGGGGGGGCGGGCTATTGAGGGCCAGTACTTC TRBJ2-5 TRBD2 TRBV28 once
CASSLDRTSSYEQYF TGCGCCAGCAGCCTCGACAGGACGTCCTCCTACGAGCAGTACTTC TRBJ2-7 . TRBV5-1 .
CASSSPGDSPLHF TGCGCCAGCAGCTCACCCGGGGATTCACCCCTCCACTTT TRBJ1-6 . TRBV5-1 .